This T cell receptor (beta chain) came from a study of fetal regulatory T cell absence and autoimmunity. Study at large: IPEX patients had exocrine pancreas autoimmunity without clinical diabetes. The study's findings and limits: Oligoclonal TCR enrichment in pancreas over cord blood reached over 100-fold for some clones. Broadly similar TRB gene family usage was seen in pancreas and cord blood.

The assay was run at survey level. Some clones are missing from TCRdb's copy, which holds only in-frame ones; the method was immunoSEQ multiplex PCR. Of around 45,000 clones listed, about 80% are singletons. This CDR3 comprises 13 residues. V lost 3 bases, J lost 2 bases, and 7 bases lay in between. Germline CDR1 MNHEY, CDR2 SMNVEV (reference sequence). In its sample, this clone was seen a few times. The antigen remains unidentified. This sequence joins TRBV27 and TRBJ1-1; D remains unclear. Sequenced material: cord blood. This sequence was found in a newborn boy with IPEX syndrome. The CDR3 nucleotides read TGTGCCAGCAGTTTCAGGCTCAACACTGAAGCTTTCTTT. Its translation: CASSFRLNTEAFF.